A single sample is the source of the 13 T cell receptor beta chains below, sequenced in a study of post-analysis software for immune sequencing data. These TCRs' antigens remain unknown. Whole-study results and caveats: Patients used a handful of TRBV segments, including TRBV5-6, TRBV5-1 and TRBV20-1, more often than controls.

Every TCR beta cDNA library bore unique molecular identifiers. TCRdb reprocessed the PCR reads with MiXCR, giving one entry per CDR3 protein. Of 600,000 to 700,000 distinct CDR3 sequences listed, approximately 59% are singletons. Specimen: blood. The receptors originated from a girl under 10 years old with multiple sclerosis.

This sequence joins TRBV24-1 and TRBJ2-5, with D possibly matching TRBD1 (6 bases). CDR1 KGHDR and CDR2 SFDVKD come from the germline V gene. CDR3 length equals 13 residues. The V end was cut by 4 bases, the J end by 8 bases, with 13 bases between. As DNA, the CDR3 is TGTGCCACCAGTGACCCCGGACAGAGTACCCAGTACTTC. Its protein product is CATSDPGQSTQYF.

This rearrangement joins TRBV10-1 to TRBJ2-5, with 9 bases fitting TRBD1. The J segment lost 11 bases and the V segment lost 5 bases, leaving 6 bases of the junction unmatched. The germline V gene has CDR1 WNHNN and CDR2 SYGVQD (reference sequence). The CDR3 runs to 12 residues. Here the CDR3 reads CASSTGGAHQYF. The CDR3 nucleotides are TGCGCCAGCAGTACAGGGGGCGCGCATCAGTACTTC.

This clonotype is a singleton in its sample. The chain couples TRBV6-6 to TRBJ2-5; 10 positions match TRBD2. In germline, CDR1 is MNHNY, CDR2 SVGAGI (reference sequence). The trim removed 2 bases at V and 5 bases at J, leaving 8 bases unmatched. The CDR3 sequence is 16 residues long. The CDR3 reads CASSYLPSGGTETQYF. CDR3 coding DNA: TGTGCCAGCAGTTACCTCCCTAGCGGGGGTACGGAGACCCAGTACTTC.

This chain connects TRBV28 to TRBJ1-5; the match to TRBD1 covers 8 bases. The CDR3 is 14 residues long. Looked up from germline, CDR1 is MDHEN and CDR2 is SYDVKM. Trimming removed 10 bases from V and 4 bases from J; junction bases left unmatched: 9. CDR3 DNA: TGTGCCACCCGTGACAGGGGACGAAATCAGCCCCAGCATTTT. As protein: CATRDRGRNQPQHF. Using reference TRBV28 and TRBJ1-5 for the parts outside the CDR3, the full variable domain is DVKVTQSSRYLVKRTGEKVFLECVQDMDHENMFWYRQDPGLGLRLIYFSYDVKMKEKGDIPEGYSVSREKKERFSLILESASTNQTSMYLCATRDRGRNQPQHFGDGTRLSIL.

This chain uses TRBV29-1 with TRBJ2-5; possible D gene TRBD1, 5 bases. The length of the CDR3 is 13 residues. Germline CDR1 reads SQVTM; CDR2 reads ANQGSEA. V gave up 2 bases and J gave up 5 bases, with 12 bases separating them. CDR3 sequence: CSVEMQGGETQYF. CDR3 sequence (DNA): TGCAGCGTTGAAATGCAGGGTGGGGAGACCCAGTACTTC.

The rearrangement links TRBV5-1 to TRBJ1-2; D is ambiguous. The CDR3 loop spans 14 amino acids. Germline V gene lookup returns CDR1 SGHRS and CDR2 YFSETQ. Trimming took off 1 base at V and 6 bases at J, with 13 bases between the two ends. The CDR3 loop reads CASSLYGAEDGYTF. The CDR3 DNA reads TGCGCCAGCAGCTTGTACGGCGCCGAGGATGGCTACACCTTC. The entire variable domain, with the rest obtained from reference TRBV5-1 and TRBJ1-2, is as follows: KAGVTQTPRYLIKTRGQQVTLSCSPISGHRSVSWYQQTPGQGLQFLFEYFSETQRNKGNFPGRFSGRQFSNSRSEMNVSTLELGDSALYLCASSLYGAEDGYTFGSGTRLTVV.

The table lists this clonotype with a count of one. The junction and the germline gene differ at one end; a read error may be behind it. The chain carries TRBV28 and TRBJ2-1, with 9 bases aligning to TRBD1. Per germline, CDR1 MDHEN and CDR2 SYDVKM. The CDR3 is made up of 16 amino acids. As DNA, the CDR3 is TGTGCCAGCAGATTATCTTCGGGACAGGGATACAATGAGCAGTTCTTC. This translates into CASRLSSGQGYNEQFF.

CDR3 bases: TGTGCCAGCAGCCTCACAGGGACCCACTATGGCTACACCTTC. Encoded protein: CASSLTGTHYGYTF. The chain employs TRBV27 and TRBJ1-2; D may be TRBD1 (6 bases). Germline CDR1 and CDR2: MNHEY and SMNVEV (reference sequence). The V gene lost 6 bases and the J gene lost 3 bases, with 14 bases spanning the gap. This CDR3 region has 14 residues.

The rearrangement uses TRBV9 and TRBJ1-2; the match to TRBD1 covers 11 bases. Germline CDR1 is SGDLS and CDR2 is YYNGEE. J lost 6 bases, V lost 1 base, and 20 bases had no gene match. This CDR3 is built from 20 residues. CDR3 DNA sequence: TGTGCCAGCAGCGTACAAGAAGGGAGTCCTTTGCGGACAGGGGGCGATGGCTACACCTTC. Its protein is CASSVQEGSPLRTGGDGYTF.

The chain combines TRBV6-1 with TRBJ1-5, with no clear D. This CDR3 is 11 amino acids long. V gave up 5 bases and J gave up 7 bases, with 6 bases separating them. CDR1 MNHNS and CDR2 SASEGT come from the germline V gene. The CDR3 DNA reads TGTGCCAGCAGTAAAGACCAGCCCCAGCATTTT. It yields the protein CASSKDQPQHF.

The V gene is TRBV20-1, the J gene TRBJ1-2; D is possibly TRBD1 (5 bases). The CDR3 sequence is 12 residues long. V lost 3 bases and J 5 bases, leaving 10 bases between the germline ends. In germline, CDR1 is DFQATT, CDR2 SNEGSKA (reference sequence). The CDR3 here is CSARGEAYGYTF. CDR3 nucleotide sequence: TGCAGTGCTAGGGGGGAGGCGTATGGCTACACCTTC.

The chain uses TRBV10-1 and TRBJ2-3; the D gene is possibly TRBD2 (5 bases). The CDR3 consists of 14 residues. Per the germline V gene, CDR1 is WNHNN and CDR2 is SYGVQD (reference sequence). The CDR3 spells CVNSEGPHTDTQYF. In DNA form, the CDR3 reads TGCGTCAACAGTGAGGGTCCACACACAGATACGCAGTATTTT.

The J gene is TRBJ2-7, the V gene TRBV5-1; 7 bases align to TRBD2. CDR3 length equals 14 residues. The germline V gene encodes CDR1 SGHRS and CDR2 YFSETQ. Germline trimming cut 4 bases from V and 4 bases from J; bases unmatched to any gene: 8. The CDR3 region is CASSRSGGAYEQYF. CDR3 nucleotides: TGCGCCAGCAGCCGATCGGGGGGTGCGTACGAGCAGTACTTC.